The rows below give T cell receptor beta chains drawn from one sample of a study of T cell clusters in autoimmune cytopenias. One entry per CDR3 protein, without DNA, is what TCRdb gives after re-calling the multiplex PCR reads. The sample includes fewer than 2,000 distinct CDR3 sequences. The specimen was peripheral blood. The source is a human donor with an autoimmune cytopenia or autoimmune hepatitis (not recorded which). Both conserved end residues are part of each CDR3. The order of the fields is clone size, J gene, V gene, CDR3 protein. Not all rows give a size; the values are once, few, many and, for expanded clones, a class.

size: .; J: TRBJ2-5; V: TRBV12-3/TRBV12-4; CDR3: CASSLVSERQFF
size: medium-sized; J: TRBJ2-3; V: TRBV18; CDR3: CASSLAGGPTDTQYF
size: medium-sized; J: TRBJ1-2; V: TRBV6-5; CDR3: CASTSDRYYGYTF
size: .; J: TRBJ1-2; V: TRBV5-1; CDR3: CASSFSPGHDNYGYTF
size: .; J: TRBJ2-5; V: TRBV20-1; CDR3: CSASVGLAQETQYF
size: medium-sized; J: TRBJ1-1; V: TRBV15; CDR3: CATSKPTTRNTEAFF
size: .; J: TRBJ2-3; V: TRBV7-6; CDR3: CASSSFSGGRDTQYF
size: medium-sized; J: TRBJ1-1; V: TRBV30; CDR3: CATKGLTNTEAFF
size: medium-sized; J: TRBJ2-4; V: TRBV6-1; CDR3: CASSARQGPNIQYF
size: .; J: TRBJ1-3; V: TRBV5-6; CDR3: CASSLMGSGNTIYF
size: large; J: TRBJ2-5; V: TRBV5-1; CDR3: CASSGDPLGPQETQYF
size: medium-sized; J: TRBJ2-2; V: TRBV27; CDR3: CASGLYITGELFF
size: medium-sized; J: TRBJ1-6; V: TRBV10-3; CDR3: CAISEMGQGNSPLHF
size: medium-sized; J: TRBJ2-7; V: TRBV7-9; CDR3: CASSPRVGREGEQYF
size: medium-sized; J: TRBJ1-2; V: TRBV6-5; CDR3: CASRRTDRVGGYTF
size: medium-sized; J: TRBJ2-2; V: TRBV5-6; CDR3: CASSLGLTNTGELFF
size: medium-sized; J: TRBJ2-3; V: TRBV19; CDR3: CASTSGLRTDTQYF
size: .; J: TRBJ1-3; V: TRBV7-9; CDR3: CASSPHWGGSGNTIYF
size: .; J: TRBJ2-3; V: TRBV5-1; CDR3: CASSFRGQATDTQYF
size: medium-sized; J: TRBJ2-7; V: TRBV29-1; CDR3: CSVVASNYEQYF
size: .; J: TRBJ1-2; V: TRBV10-2; CDR3: CASSDYGQTKANYGYTF
size: medium-sized; J: TRBJ2-5; V: TRBV6-1; CDR3: CASSDYERGGETQYF